This entry features one TCR beta chain sequence. Per germline, CDR1 MNHNS and CDR2 SASEGT. The CDR3 has 15 residues. Trimming took 6 bases from V and 4 from J, leaving 19 bases between them. This entry comes from a study of radiotherapy plus CTLA-4 blockade in lung cancer. Assay: immunoSEQ multiplex PCR; the TCRdb copy retains only in-frame clones and omits some. The table lists 80,000 to 95,000 clones, roughly 85% of them singletons. The receptor was isolated from a human donor with non-small cell lung cancer that progressed on radiotherapy plus ipilimumab. This specimen was peripheral blood, taken from a patient treated with radiotherapy plus ipilimumab. The rearrangement uses TRBV6-1 and TRBJ2-7, with D perhaps assigned TRBD1 or TRBD2 (5 bases each). The CDR3: CASSPGPQLNYEQYV. CDR3 nucleotides: TGTGCCAGCAGCCCGGGGCCCCAGCTTAATTACGAGCAGTACGTC.